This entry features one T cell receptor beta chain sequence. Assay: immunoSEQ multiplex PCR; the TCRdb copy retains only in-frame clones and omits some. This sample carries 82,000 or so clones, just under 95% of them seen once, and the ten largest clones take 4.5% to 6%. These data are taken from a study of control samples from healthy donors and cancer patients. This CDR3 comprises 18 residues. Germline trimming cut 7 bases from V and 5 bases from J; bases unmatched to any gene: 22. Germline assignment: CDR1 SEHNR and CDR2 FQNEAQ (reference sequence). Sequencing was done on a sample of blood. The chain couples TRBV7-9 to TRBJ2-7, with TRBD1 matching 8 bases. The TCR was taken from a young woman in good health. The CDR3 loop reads CASIPWTGLSKSLNEQYF. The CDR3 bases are TGTGCCAGCATCCCCTGGACAGGGTTAAGTAAAAGTCTGAACGAGCAGTACTTC. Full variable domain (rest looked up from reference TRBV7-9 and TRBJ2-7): DTGVSQNPRHKITKRGQNVTFRCDPISEHNRLYWYRQTLGQGPEFLTYFQNEAQLEKSRLLSDRFSAERPKGSFSTLEIQRTEQGDSAMYLCASIPWTGLSKSLNEQYFGPGTRLTVT.